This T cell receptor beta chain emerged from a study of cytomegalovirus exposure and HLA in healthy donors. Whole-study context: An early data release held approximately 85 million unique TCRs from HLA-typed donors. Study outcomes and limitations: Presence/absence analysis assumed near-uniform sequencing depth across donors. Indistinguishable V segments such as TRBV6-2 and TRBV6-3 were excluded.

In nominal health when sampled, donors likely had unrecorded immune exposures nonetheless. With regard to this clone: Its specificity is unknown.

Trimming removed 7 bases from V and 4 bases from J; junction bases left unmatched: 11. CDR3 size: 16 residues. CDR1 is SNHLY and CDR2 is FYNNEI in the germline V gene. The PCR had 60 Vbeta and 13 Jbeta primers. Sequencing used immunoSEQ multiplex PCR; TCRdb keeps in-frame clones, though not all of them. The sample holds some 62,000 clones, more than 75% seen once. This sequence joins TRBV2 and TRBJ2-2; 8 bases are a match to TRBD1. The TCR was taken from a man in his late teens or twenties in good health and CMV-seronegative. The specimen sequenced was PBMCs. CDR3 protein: CASTPDSQGGTGELFF. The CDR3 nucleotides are TGTGCCAGCACCCCGGACTCACAGGGGGGCACCGGGGAGCTGTTTTTT.